The 32 T cell receptor beta chains listed next were all sequenced from one sample in a study of blood T cell repertoires in COVID-19 (dated by TCRdb to between 2020 and 2021). Libraries were prepared through the immunoSEQ multiplex PCR assay. What TCRdb holds here is the immuneACCESS table cut down to in-frame rearrangements. Part of the clones is not present; checked against another copy, under half of the missing clones reflect an unresolved V gene, and the others are unexplained. A total of 60,000 to 80,000 clones appear in this sample, around 89% of them only once. The ten largest clones represent less than 0.65% of the sample. Sequenced input: peripheral blood. These receptors came from a man aged 60 to 69 with acute or convalescent COVID-19.

The J gene is TRBJ2-3, the V gene TRBV12-3 or TRBV12-4; D gene ambiguous. The length of the CDR3 is 13 residues. The germline V and J ends were trimmed by 1 base and 2 bases, with 4 bases remaining between them. The CDR3 coding sequence is TGTGCCAGCAGTTTAGTAAACACAGATACGCAGTATTTT. Its protein product is CASSLVNTDTQYF.

The chain is built from TRBV7-6 and TRBJ2-2; TRBD1 might be the D (6 bases). This CDR3 has 12 amino acids. Trimming took 6 bases from V and 5 from J, leaving 7 bases between them. CDR1 SGHVS and CDR2 FNYEAQ come from the germline V gene. CDR3 in amino acids: CASRTGTGELFF. The DNA for the CDR3 is TGTGCCAGCAGAACAGGGACCGGGGAGCTGTTTTTT.

The rearrangement links TRBV7-8 to TRBJ1-4; TRBD1 agrees at 8 bases. The junction had 12 bases not matched to a gene; V was cut back by 2 bases and J by 4 bases. The CDR3 has 18 amino acids. Germline CDR1 reads SGHVS; CDR2 reads FQNEAQ. The CDR3 region has the DNA TGTGCCAGCAGCTTACGCCCCGGGACAGGTCCTCGTAATGAAAAACTGTTTTTT. This encodes CASSLRPGTGPRNEKLFF.

The chain recombines TRBV6-5 with TRBJ2-1; TRBD1 matches at 7 bases. The CDR3 runs 15 residues. V dropped 5 bases and J dropped 4; count of bases not matched to a gene: 8. CDR1 and CDR2 from the germline V gene are MNHEY and SVGAGI. CDR3: CASSPRGQVYNEQFF. Here the CDR3 DNA reads TGTGCCAGCAGTCCCCGCGGACAGGTTTACAATGAGCAGTTCTTC.

This chain links TRBV7-9 with TRBJ1-1, with TRBD1 matching 10 bases. V lost 5 bases to trimming and J lost 5 bases; unmatched junction nucleotides: 2. CDR1 SEHNR and CDR2 FQNEAQ come from the germline V gene (reference sequence). This CDR3 region has 13 residues. DNA for the CDR3: TGTGCCAGCAGCCGGACAGGGGGGACTGAAGCTTTCTTT. Translation: CASSRTGGTEAFF.

The chain is built from TRBV20-1 and TRBJ2-5; D not certain. In germline, CDR1 is DFQATT, CDR2 SNEGSKA (reference sequence). The CDR3 contains 10 residues. V lost 4 bases and J lost 7, with 7 bases in between. CDR3 sequence (DNA): TGCAGTGCTACCTTCGGGACCCAGTACTTC. Translated: CSATFGTQYF.

This chain connects TRBV3-1 (or the pseudogene TRBV3-2) to TRBJ2-1; TRBD2 matches 7 bases. This CDR3 region has 13 residues. J lost 9 bases, V lost 4 bases, and 6 bases had no gene match. From germline, CDR1 is LGHDT and CDR2 YNNKEL (reference sequence). In DNA form, the CDR3 reads TGTGCCAGCAGCCTGCAAGCGGGGAGTGAGCAGTTCTTC. As protein: CASSLQAGSEQFF.

The V and J genes are TRBV10-1 and TRBJ1-1, with TRBD1 as a possible D gene (5 bases). Germline CDR1 WNHNN, CDR2 SYGVQD (reference sequence). V lost 11 bases and J 5 bases, leaving 30 bases between the germline ends. CDR3 size: 17 residues. The CDR3: CAGHGGLRGGCGTEAFF. The CDR3 nucleotides read TGCGCCGGACATGGTGGATTACGGGGGGGATGCGGGACTGAAGCTTTCTTT.

The V and J genes are TRBV20-1 and TRBJ2-3; D may be TRBD2 (5 bases). CDR1 and CDR2 from the germline V gene are DFQATT and SNEGSKA (reference sequence). The ends were cut back, 3 bases at V and 0 bases at J, with 13 bases in the middle. The CDR3 is made up of 15 amino acids. In nucleotides, the CDR3 is TGCAGTGCTAGTTGGGCTAGGACTAGCACAGATACGCAGTATTTT. It encodes CSASWARTSTDTQYF.

The rearrangement joins TRBV5-1 to TRBJ1-1; D is uncertain. The CDR3 extends over 14 amino acids. Trimming took 4 bases from V and 5 from J, leaving 15 bases between them. CDR1 is SGHRS, CDR2 YFSETQ, per germline. The CDR3, as DNA: TGCGCCAGCAGCGCGGTGCGTGGAGGAACTGAAGCTTTCTTT. Translation: CASSAVRGGTEAFF.

The rearrangement joins TRBV6-5 to TRBJ1-6; D gene unclear. V was pared by 8 bases and J by 2 bases, with 7 bases between. Germline CDR1 reads MNHEY; CDR2 reads SVGAGI. There are 13 residues in the CDR3. The CDR3 nucleotides are TGTGCCAGCGGGCAGCCCTATAATTCACCCCTCCACTTT. Translated: CASGQPYNSPLHF.

The gene calls are TRBV5-6 and TRBJ1-6, with 7 bases that match TRBD1. V lost 4 bases to trimming and J lost 6 bases; unmatched junction nucleotides: 10. Germline V gene sequence: CDR1 SGHDT, CDR2 YYEEEE. The CDR3 is made up of 16 amino acids. The CDR3 DNA reads TGTGCCAGCAGCCCTGGTCCCCGGGACAGTAATTCACCCCTCCACTTT. This codes for CASSPGPRDSNSPLHF.

The chain uses TRBV6-5 and TRBJ2-7, with a weak D call TRBD1 (6 bases). Germline values: CDR1 MNHEY, CDR2 SVGAGI. The germline V and J ends were trimmed by 6 bases and 1 base, with 10 bases remaining between them. The CDR3 is 13 residues long. For the CDR3, the DNA is TGTGCCAGCAGACCGACAGGATCCTACGAGCAGTACTTC. Its protein product is CASRPTGSYEQYF.

V and J are TRBV19 and TRBJ1-5, with a tentative D call TRBD1 (6 bases). V dropped 2 bases and J dropped 5 bases, with 19 bases sitting between them. The CDR3 is 17 residues long. Per germline, CDR1 LNHDA and CDR2 SQIVND (reference sequence). Here the CDR3 DNA reads TGTGCCAGTAGTATAACGTCGGGATCAGGGGTCGATCAGCCCCAGCATTTT. Residues: CASSITSGSGVDQPQHF.

The chain recombines TRBV19 with TRBJ2-2, with 7 bases lining up with TRBD2. The CDR3 runs to 16 residues. V was pared by 4 bases and J by 4 bases, with 9 bases of the junction left unmatched. Germline V gene data show CDR1 as LNHDA and CDR2 as SQIVND (reference sequence). In DNA form, the CDR3 reads TGTGCCAGTAGTAACCTAGCGGAGCGGGGCACCGGGGAGCTGTTTTTT. Protein sequence: CASSNLAERGTGELFF.

V and J are TRBV9 and TRBJ1-1, with D perhaps TRBD1 (6 bases). Trimming stripped 2 bases from V and 1 base from J, with 15 bases between. This CDR3 comprises 16 residues. CDR1 is SGDLS and CDR2 is YYNGEE in the germline V gene. CDR3 nucleotide sequence: TGTGCCAGCAGCGTGGGGGCGAAGGGACAGAACACTGAAGCTTTCTTT. This encodes CASSVGAKGQNTEAFF.

The genes are TRBV20-1 and TRBJ1-6; D gene uncertain. CDR3 length: 13 amino acids. Trimming cost V 3 bases and J 10 bases, with 13 bases left between them. Germline V gene sequence: CDR1 DFQATT, CDR2 SNEGSKA (reference sequence). In nucleotides, the CDR3 is TGCAGTGCTAGTCGGAAGTCGGGGTCACCCCTCCACTTT. As protein: CSASRKSGSPLHF.

The V call is TRBV11-1, the J call TRBJ2-5, with 7 bases that match TRBD1. After removal of 5 bases from V and 7 bases from J, the junction contained 10 bases not matched to a gene. The germline gives CDR1 SGHAT, CDR2 FQDESV (reference sequence). This CDR3 is built from 14 residues. CDR3 nucleotides: TGTGCCAGCAGCGAAAGACAGGGAGACGGGACCCAGTACTTC. Encoded protein: CASSERQGDGTQYF.

V usage is TRBV5-4 and J usage is TRBJ2-2, with 11 bases that match TRBD2. The CDR3 has 15 amino acids. Germline V gene data show CDR1 as SGHNT and CDR2 as YYREEE (reference sequence). V dropped 4 bases and J dropped 6; count of bases not matched to a gene: 5. The CDR3: CASSVTSGVAGELFF. As DNA, the CDR3 is TGTGCCAGCAGCGTGACTAGCGGGGTAGCCGGGGAGCTGTTTTTT.

This chain connects TRBV2 to TRBJ2-5; weak D call: TRBD1 (5 bases). Germline V gene data show CDR1 as SNHLY and CDR2 as FYNNEI. The V and J ends lost 4 bases and 9 bases respectively, with 15 bases between them. This CDR3 comprises 13 residues. The CDR3 protein is CASSVSGQGSQYF. Written as DNA, the CDR3 is TGTGCCAGCAGTGTGTCAGGGCAAGGGTCCCAGTACTTC.

V and J are TRBV4-2 and TRBJ1-2; the match to TRBD1 covers 7 bases. V lost 0 bases and J lost 4; bases outside the gene matches: 5. The CDR3 consists of 15 residues. Germline V gene lookup returns CDR1 LGHNA and CDR2 YNFKEQ. The CDR3: CASSQDTGTAYGYTF. The DNA for the CDR3 is TGTGCCAGCAGCCAAGACACCGGGACAGCCTATGGCTACACCTTC.

The genes are TRBV7-3 and TRBJ2-1; 9 bases are shared with TRBD1. The germline gives CDR1 SGHTA, CDR2 FQGTGA. This CDR3 contains 16 residues. V was pared by 5 bases and J by 2 bases, with 7 bases of the junction left unmatched. CDR3 region: CASSPGGQGAYNEQFF. The DNA of the CDR3 is TGTGCCAGCAGCCCTGGGGGACAGGGTGCCTACAATGAGCAGTTCTTC.

This clone has a handful of counts. This chain joins TRBV19 and TRBJ2-7; a possible D gene is TRBD2 (7 bases). V gave up 1 base and J gave up 4 bases, with 14 bases separating them. CDR3 length equals 15 residues. Germline V CDR1 and CDR2: LNHDA, SQIVND (reference sequence). The CDR3 here is CASSIGGGPNYEQYF. CDR3 bases: TGTGCCAGTAGTATAGGCGGGGGCCCCAATTACGAGCAGTACTTC. The whole variable domain, filled in from reference TRBV19 and TRBJ2-7, reads DGGITQSPKYLFRKEGQNVTLSCEQNLNHDAMYWYRQDPGQGLRLIYYSQIVNDFQKGDIAEGYSVSREKKESFPLTVTSAQKNPTAFYLCASSIGGGPNYEQYFGPGTRLTVT.

The rearrangement joins TRBV27 to TRBJ1-2, with 7 bases aligning to TRBD1. Germline V lookup: CDR1 MNHEY, CDR2 SMNVEV (reference sequence). The V segment lost 6 bases and the J segment 0 bases; nucleotides outside the gene matches: 7. This CDR3 has 15 amino acids. This chain's CDR3 is CASRLQGGPNYGYTF. The CDR3 DNA follows: TGTGCCAGCAGACTCCAGGGGGGTCCTAACTATGGCTACACCTTC.

Concerning this clone itself: The sample holds other DNA sequences that translate to the same CDR3. The chain carries TRBV18 and TRBJ1-2, with D uncertain. Trimming removed 2 bases from V and 4 bases from J, with 17 bases in between. The CDR3 has 16 residues. The germline V gene has CDR1 KGHSH and CDR2 LQKENI. This CDR3 reads CASSPRTDLERYGYTF. The CDR3 coding sequence is TGTGCCAGCTCACCAAGGACGGACTTAGAACGCTATGGCTACACCTTC.

This clone was seen once. The chain links TRBV15 to TRBJ2-2, with no clear D. The V end lost 0 bases, the J end lost 7 bases, and 6 bases lay between the germline ends. Germline loops: CDR1 LNHNV, CDR2 YYDKDF (reference sequence). There are 13 residues in the CDR3. The CDR3, as DNA: TGTGCCACCAGCAGAGATCCGGTCGGGGAGCTGTTTTTT. Translating it yields CATSRDPVGELFF.

This chain uses TRBV11-2 with TRBJ2-1, with 12 bases identical to TRBD2. Trimming removed 6 bases from V and 5 bases from J; junction bases left unmatched: 5. Germline V gene lookup returns CDR1 SGHAT and CDR2 FQNNGV. The CDR3 is 15 residues long. The CDR3 is CASRRLAGENNEQFF. The DNA for the CDR3 is TGTGCCAGCAGACGACTAGCGGGGGAAAACAATGAGCAGTTCTTC.

The rearrangement joins TRBV11-2 to TRBJ2-5; 8 nucleotides agree with TRBD1. The CDR3 totals 16 residues. Germline CDR1 and CDR2: SGHAT and FQNNGV. The J segment lost 6 bases and the V segment lost 1 base, leaving 10 bases of the junction unmatched. The CDR3 sequence is CASSLVGTGPSQTQYF. The CDR3 DNA is TGTGCCAGCAGCTTAGTTGGGACAGGTCCAAGTCAGACCCAGTACTTC.

V gene TRBV6-5 combines with J gene TRBJ1-6; 7 bases are a match to TRBD1. V was clipped by 10 bases and J by 5 bases; unmatched bases: 8. The CDR3 sequence is 14 residues long. CDR1 and CDR2 from the germline V gene are MNHEY and SVGAGI. The CDR3 loop is CATKGQVDNSPLHF. The DNA of the CDR3 is TGTGCCACGAAAGGACAGGTGGATAATTCACCCCTCCACTTT.

The genes are TRBV25-1 and TRBJ1-6; no firm D call. The CDR3 runs to 15 residues. CDR1 MGHDK and CDR2 SYGVNS come from the germline V gene. V was trimmed by 10 bases and J by 5 bases, leaving 18 bases between them. For the CDR3, the DNA is TGTGCCAAACTACCCGGGAATGTAAATAATTCACCCCTCCACTTT. It encodes CAKLPGNVNNSPLHF. The full variable domain, its missing parts supplied by reference TRBV25-1 and TRBJ1-6, is EADIYQTPRYLVIGTGKKITLECSQTMGHDKMYWYQQDPGMELHLIHYSYGVNSTEKGDLSSESTVSRIRTEHFPLTLESARPSHTSQYLCAKLPGNVNNSPLHFGNGTRLTVT.

The genes are TRBV5-1 and TRBJ2-5; D is possibly TRBD1 (6 bases). Germline CDR1 is SGHRS and CDR2 is YFSETQ. Trimming left V 4 bases short and J 3 bases short, with 22 bases between. The CDR3 runs to 17 residues. The CDR3: CASSELKQGAGEETQYF. The CDR3 DNA reads as TGCGCCAGCAGCGAGCTAAAACAGGGCGCGGGTGAAGAGACCCAGTACTTC. Complete variable domain (other parts from reference TRBV5-1 and TRBJ2-5): KAGVTQTPRYLIKTRGQQVTLSCSPISGHRSVSWYQQTPGQGLQFLFEYFSETQRNKGNFPGRFSGRQFSNSRSEMNVSTLELGDSALYLCASSELKQGAGEETQYFGPGTRLLVL.

V usage is TRBV19 and J usage is TRBJ1-5; 9 bases line up with TRBD1. The junction had 8 bases not matched to a gene; V was cut back by 5 bases and J by 6 bases. Germline CDR1 is LNHDA and CDR2 is SQIVND (reference sequence). This CDR3 has 15 residues. The CDR3 sequence: CASSLGQGEFQPQHF. The DNA for the CDR3 is TGTGCCAGTAGTTTGGGACAGGGTGAGTTTCAGCCCCAGCATTTT.